Listed below are T cell receptor beta chains from one sample, sequenced in a study of T cells in Graves' hyperthyroidism and ophthalmopathy. From the multiplex PCR reads, TCRdb called clonotypes with MiXCR, one entry per CDR3 protein. The sample yields under 500,000 distinct CDR3 sequences, roughly an eighth seen once. The sample comprised blood. Every receptor here comes from a man aged 45-65 years with Graves' ophthalmopathy. CDR3s include the opening cysteine and the closing phenylalanine or tryptophan. D genes are given only for firm matches. Clone size is given for some rows only: seen once, a few or many times, or a class if the clone is expanded.

d_call	j_call	clone_size	v_call	cdr3_nt	cdr3_aa
NA	TRBJ1-5	NA	TRBV29-1	TGCAGCGTTCGGGACACCCATAGCAATCAGCCCCAGCATTTT	CSVRDTHSNQPQHF
TRBD2	TRBJ2-1	few	TRBV12-3/TRBV12-4	TGTGCCAGCAGTTTTCGGGGACTAGCGTGGGATGAGCAGTTCTTC	CASSFRGLAWDEQFF
NA	TRBJ2-7	NA	TRBV9	TGTGCCAGCGGCGTAGCTCCGACGGACGAGCAGTACTTC	CASGVAPTDEQYF
TRBD1	TRBJ2-5	many	TRBV5-1	TGCGCCAGCAGCTGGAAAACCGACAGGGAAGAAACCCAGTACTTC	CASSWKTDREETQYF
NA	TRBJ2-3	many	TRBV7-9	TGTGCCAGCAGCTTATCGGTATCCAGAGATACGCAGTATTTT	CASSLSVSRDTQYF
TRBD1	TRBJ2-5	many	TRBV24-1	TGTGCCACCAGTGATTTGCCAACAGGGGGTCCGGGGACCCAGTACTTC	CATSDLPTGGPGTQYF
NA	TRBJ2-2	many	TRBV12-3/TRBV12-4	TGTGCCAGCAGTTTAGCGCTTGGGGTGGCAGGGACCAACACCGGGGAGCTGTTTTTT	CASSLALGVAGTNTGELFF
NA	TRBJ1-6	few	TRBV6-5	TGTGCCAGCAGTTACCACAATTCACCCCTCCACTTT	CASSYHNSPLHF
TRBD1	TRBJ2-1	many	TRBV11-1	TGTGCCAGCAGCCTAACTACAGGGGCAAGCTCCTACAATGAGCAGTTCTTC	CASSLTTGASSYNEQFF
TRBD1	TRBJ2-2	NA	TRBV4-1	TGCGCCAGCAGCCAGCACAGGGGGAAATCCGGGGAGCTGTTTTTT	CASSQHRGKSGELFF
TRBD1	TRBJ1-1	NA	TRBV19	TGTGCCAGTAGTGGGATTGGACAGGAAAACACTGAAGCTTTCTTT	CASSGIGQENTEAFF
NA	TRBJ2-1	NA	TRBV20-1	TGCAGTGCTAGAGTCATTAGCCATAAGGGGGGTGGTGAGCAGTTCTTC	CSARVISHKGGGEQFF
TRBD1	TRBJ2-1	many	TRBV27	TGTGCCAGCAGTTTAAACTCGGGACAGGGGGCATCCTACAATGAGCAGTTCTTC	CASSLNSGQGASYNEQFF
NA	TRBJ2-7	many	TRBV7-8	TGTGCCAGCAGCTTGAGCGAGGGAGCCTACGAGCAGTACTTC	CASSLSEGAYEQYF
TRBD2	TRBJ2-2	many	TRBV28	TGTGCCAGCACCTTAGCGGGAGGCGGCACCGGGGAGCTGTTTTTT	CASTLAGGGTGELFF
TRBD1	TRBJ2-7	many	TRBV20-1	TGCAGTGCTACGGGACAGGGGAGCGACGAGCAGTACTTC	CSATGQGSDEQYF
TRBD1	TRBJ1-2	NA	TRBV5-4	TGTGCCAGCAGCGACGGACAGGGCGGTTCCTATGGCTACACCTTC	CASSDGQGGSYGYTF
NA	TRBJ2-1	many	TRBV12-3/TRBV12-4	TGTGCCAGCAGTTTGATCCGGGACACACCTCATGAGCAGTTCTTC	CASSLIRDTPHEQFF
NA	TRBJ2-5	NA	TRBV11-3	TGTGCCAGCAGTCTAAATTATGTAGTTCTAAACTTC	CASSLNYVVLNF
NA	TRBJ2-1	NA	TRBV9	TGTGCCAGCAGCGTCTTGACAGACAACAATGAGCAGTTCTTC	CASSVLTDNNEQFF
NA	TRBJ2-3	many	TRBV12-3/TRBV12-4	TGTGCCAGCAGTACAATTACAGATACGCAGTATTTT	CASSTITDTQYF
NA	TRBJ2-5	many	TRBV7-8	TGTGCCAGCAGCACAATAAAAGAGACCCAGTACTTC	CASSTIKETQYF
NA	TRBJ2-7	many	TRBV10-3	TGTGCCATCAGTGGGGGCGGCGAGCAGTACTTC	CAISGGGEQYF
TRBD2	TRBJ2-1	NA	TRBV6-2/TRBV6-3	TGTGCCAGCAGAACTAGCGGGAGTCCTGAGCAGTTCTTC	CASRTSGSPEQFF
TRBD2	TRBJ2-3	NA	TRBV6-1	TGTGCCAGCAGCAAACCGGGACTAGCGGCCCTAGGAGGGGCAGATACGCAGTATTTT	CASSKPGLAALGGADTQYF
NA	TRBJ2-5	NA	TRBV2	TGTGCCAGCAGTGTTCCGCAAGTGGGGGTGGAAGAGACCCAGTACTTC	CASSVPQVGVEETQYF
NA	TRBJ2-7	NA	TRBV6-2/TRBV6-3	TGTGCCAGCAGTTCCGGCGTTCTGGCAGCGACGGGCGAGCAGTACTTC	CASSSGVLAATGEQYF
NA	TRBJ2-7	many	TRBV3-1	TGTGCCAGCAGCCAAAGGCGTTTTTCAGCTACCTACGAGCAGTACTTC	CASSQRRFSATYEQYF
NA	TRBJ1-1	many	TRBV11-3	TGTGCCAGCAGCTTATGGGGATCCGAGAACACTGAAGCTTTCTTT	CASSLWGSENTEAFF
NA	TRBJ1-2	NA	TRBV14	TGTGCCAGCAGCCAACACCTGGCTGGCGGTGGCTACACCTTC	CASSQHLAGGGYTF
TRBD2	TRBJ2-2	NA	TRBV20-1	TGCAGTGCTGCGGGGACTAGCGGGAGGAGAGAGCTGTTTTTT	CSAAGTSGRRELFF
NA	TRBJ1-1	many	TRBV28	TGTGCCAGCAGTTTATCCCGAACTGAAGCTTTCTTT	CASSLSRTEAFF
TRBD2	TRBJ2-1	many	TRBV5-1	TGCGCCAGCAGCTTGGCCGCGGGACTAGCGGCCTACAATGAGCAGTTCTTC	CASSLAAGLAAYNEQFF
TRBD2	TRBJ2-7	many	TRBV3-1	TGTGCCAGCAGCCCCCATCGGGGGGACCACGCGAAGACCTACGAGCAGTACTTC	CASSPHRGDHAKTYEQYF
NA	TRBJ2-6	many	TRBV2	TGTGCCAGCAGTGAAGAAAGCTTTGGGGCCAACGTCCTGACTTTC	CASSEESFGANVLTF
TRBD2	TRBJ2-7	many	TRBV27	TGTGCCAGCAGTTTAATGGGACTAGCGGGACCCTACGAGCAGTACTTC	CASSLMGLAGPYEQYF
TRBD2	TRBJ2-3	many	TRBV20-1	TGCAGTGCTAGACAACCGACTAGCGGGAACACAGATACGCAGTATTTT	CSARQPTSGNTDTQYF
TRBD2	TRBJ2-3	many	TRBV30	TGTGCCTGGAGTGCCGGGGCTAGCGGGCTAACAGATACGCAGTATTTT	CAWSAGASGLTDTQYF
NA	TRBJ1-2	NA	TRBV9	TGTGCCAGCAGCGTAGATGGGGGAGCTAACTATGGCTACACCTTC	CASSVDGGANYGYTF